The 9 T cell receptor beta chains given below trace back to one sample, sequenced in a study of CD8+ T cells in alopecia areata. Extracted RNA was reverse transcribed into cDNA, the sequencing template. The method was immunoSEQ multiplex PCR; TCRdb's version includes in-frame clones alone and lacks a portion of them. The sample holds over 50,000 clones, more than 40% seen once. The sequences come from CD8+ T cells sorted from blood, collected at week 0. Every receptor here comes from a human donor with alopecia areata.

Concerning this clone itself: Compared with germline, one end of the junction differs, possibly owing to a read error. The J gene is TRBJ2-3, the V gene TRBV7-9; the D gene is possibly TRBD1 (6 bases). The CDR3 covers 12 residues. Germline V gene data show CDR1 as SEHNR and CDR2 as FQNEAQ (reference sequence). The CDR3 protein is CASSPRGAGQYF. CDR3 bases: TGCGCCAGCAGTCCCAGGGGCGCGGGGCAGTATTTT. Full variable domain (missing parts from reference TRBV7-9 and TRBJ2-3): DTGVSQNPRHKITKRGQNVTFRCDPISEHNRLYWYRQTLGQGPEFLTYFQNEAQLEKSRLLSDRFSAERPKGSFSTLEIQRTEQGDSAMYLCASSPRGAGQYFGPGTRLTVL.

This rearrangement joins TRBV4-3 to TRBJ2-7; TRBD2 matches 12 bases. CDR3 length: 19 residues. Germline V gene sequence: CDR1 LGHNA, CDR2 YSLEER. V lost 0 bases and J lost 3; bases outside the gene matches: 12. CDR3 bases: TGCGCCAGCAGCCAAGACCCGACTAGCGGGAGAATAAAGTACTACGAGCAGTACTTC. Encoded protein: CASSQDPTSGRIKYYEQYF.

This chain connects TRBV25-1 to TRBJ2-1; D gene ambiguous. The CDR3 has 12 amino acids. Germline lookup yields CDR1 MGHDK and CDR2 SYGVNS. The germline V and J ends were trimmed by 6 bases and 9 bases, with 12 bases remaining between them. The CDR3: CASSPLGPEQFF. The CDR3 region has the DNA TGTGCCAGCAGCCCCCTAGGGCCTGAGCAGTTCTTC.

This clone has just a few counts. The V and J genes are TRBV30 and TRBJ2-7; unclear D gene. The CDR3 loop spans 13 amino acids. Germline CDR1 reads GTSNPN; CDR2 reads SVGIG (reference sequence). Trimming cost V 0 bases and J 5 bases, with 11 bases left between them. The CDR3 here is CAWSVDLYHEQYF. CDR3 nucleotide sequence: TGTGCCTGGAGTGTTGACCTATACCACGAGCAGTACTTC. Filled out from reference TRBV30 and TRBJ2-7, the complete variable domain reads SQTIHQWPATLVQPVGSPLSLECTVEGTSNPNLYWYRQAAGRGLQLLFYSVGIGQISSEVPQNLSASRPQDRQFILSSKKLLLSDSGFYLCAWSVDLYHEQYFGPGTRLTVT.

V is TRBV30 and J is TRBJ1-1; maybe TRBD1 (5 bases). Germline loops: CDR1 GTSNPN, CDR2 SVGIG (reference sequence). CDR3 length equals 11 residues. Trimming took off 6 bases at V and 0 bases at J, with 5 bases between the two ends. This CDR3 reads CACRVNTEAFF. In DNA form, the CDR3 reads TGTGCCTGCAGGGTGAACACTGAAGCTTTCTTT.

The rearrangement uses TRBV7-9 and TRBJ2-6; unclear D gene. Per the germline V gene, CDR1 is SEHNR and CDR2 is FQNEAQ (reference sequence). V lost 1 base and J 0 bases, leaving 4 bases between the germline ends. CDR3 length equals 15 residues. The CDR3 protein is CASSLGYSGANVLTF. For the CDR3, the DNA is TGTGCCAGCAGCTTAGGTTACTCTGGGGCCAACGTCCTGACTTTC. Supplemented by reference TRBV7-9 and TRBJ2-6, the full variable domain reads DTGVSQNPRHKITKRGQNVTFRCDPISEHNRLYWYRQTLGQGPEFLTYFQNEAQLEKSRLLSDRFSAERPKGSFSTLEIQRTEQGDSAMYLCASSLGYSGANVLTFGAGSRLTVL.

This clone was detected only a few times. This chain connects TRBV4-1 to TRBJ2-3, with TRBD2 matching 8 bases. V shed 1 base and J 4 bases; nucleotides not matched to a gene: 1. The CDR3 is 14 amino acids. Germline V CDR1 and CDR2: MGHRA, YSYEKL. Here the CDR3 reads CASSQAGGSDTQYF. CDR3 coding DNA: TGCGCCAGCAGCCAAGCGGGAGGGTCAGATACGCAGTATTTT.

J is TRBJ2-7 and V is TRBV6-6; D unclear. CDR1 and CDR2 from the germline V gene are MNHNY and SVGAGI (reference sequence). V was shortened by 2 bases and J by 1 base, with 9 bases between the two germline ends. The CDR3 is 14 amino acids. CDR3 loop: CASSYENPSYEQYF. In DNA, the CDR3 is TGTGCCAGCAGTTACGAGAACCCGTCCTACGAGCAGTACTTC.

V gene TRBV15 combines with J gene TRBJ2-2, with 12 bases identical to TRBD2. CDR3 length: 14 amino acids. The trim removed 8 bases at V and 7 bases at J, leaving 5 bases unmatched. CDR1 is LNHNV, CDR2 YYDKDF, per germline (reference sequence). This chain's CDR3 is CATLAGGQHGELFF. CDR3 DNA sequence: TGTGCCACCCTAGCGGGAGGGCAACACGGGGAGCTGTTTTTT.